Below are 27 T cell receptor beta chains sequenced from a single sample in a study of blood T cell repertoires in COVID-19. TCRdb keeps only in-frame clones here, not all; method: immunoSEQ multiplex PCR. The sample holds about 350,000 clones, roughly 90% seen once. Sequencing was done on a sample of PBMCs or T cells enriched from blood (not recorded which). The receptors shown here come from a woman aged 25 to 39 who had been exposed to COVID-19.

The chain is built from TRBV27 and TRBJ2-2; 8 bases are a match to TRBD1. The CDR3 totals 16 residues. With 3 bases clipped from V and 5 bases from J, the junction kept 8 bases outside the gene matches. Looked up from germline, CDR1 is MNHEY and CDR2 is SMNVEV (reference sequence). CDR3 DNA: TGTGCCAGCAGTTTCGTGGGGACAGGATATACCGGGGAGCTGTTTTTT. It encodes CASSFVGTGYTGELFF.

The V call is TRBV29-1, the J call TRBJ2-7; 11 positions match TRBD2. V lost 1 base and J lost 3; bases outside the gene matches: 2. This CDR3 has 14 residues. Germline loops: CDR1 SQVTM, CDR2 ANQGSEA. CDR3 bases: TGCAGCGTTGAAGCGGGGACTAGCGGCTACGAGCAGTACTTC. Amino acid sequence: CSVEAGTSGYEQYF.

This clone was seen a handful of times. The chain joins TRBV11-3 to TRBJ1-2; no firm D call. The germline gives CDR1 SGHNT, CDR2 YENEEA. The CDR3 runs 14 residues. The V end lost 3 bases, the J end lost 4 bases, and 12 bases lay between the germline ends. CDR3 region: CASSFGGRLYGYTF. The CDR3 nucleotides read TGTGCCAGCAGCTTTGGCGGTAGGCTCTATGGCTACACCTTC.

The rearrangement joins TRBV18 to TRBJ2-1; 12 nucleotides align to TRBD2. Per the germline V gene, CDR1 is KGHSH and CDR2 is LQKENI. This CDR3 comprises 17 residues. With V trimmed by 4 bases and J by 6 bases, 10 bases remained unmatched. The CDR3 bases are TGTGCCAGCTCACTCACCCCGACTAGCGGGAGAGGCAATGAGCAGTTCTTC. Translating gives CASSLTPTSGRGNEQFF.

The CDR3, as DNA: TGTGCCAGCTTTGACAGGTACTATGGCTACACCTTC. This gives the protein CASFDRYYGYTF. The genes are TRBV4-2 and TRBJ1-2, with a weak D call TRBD1 (6 bases). Trimming pared 8 bases from V and 3 bases from J, leaving 10 bases between. Germline V lookup: CDR1 LGHNA, CDR2 YNFKEQ. CDR3 length: 12 amino acids.

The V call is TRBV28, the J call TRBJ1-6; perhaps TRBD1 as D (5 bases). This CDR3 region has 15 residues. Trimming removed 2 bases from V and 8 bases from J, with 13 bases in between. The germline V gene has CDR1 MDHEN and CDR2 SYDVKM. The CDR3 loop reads CASSLKAGRDSPLHF. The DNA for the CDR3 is TGTGCCAGCAGTTTAAAGGCAGGGAGGGATTCACCCCTCCACTTT.

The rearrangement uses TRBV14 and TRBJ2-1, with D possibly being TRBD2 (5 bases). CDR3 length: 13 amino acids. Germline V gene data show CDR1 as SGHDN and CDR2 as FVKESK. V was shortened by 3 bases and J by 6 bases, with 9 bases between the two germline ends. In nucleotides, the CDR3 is TGTGCCAGCAGCCAGAGGGAGCGCAATGAGCAGTTCTTC. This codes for CASSQRERNEQFF.

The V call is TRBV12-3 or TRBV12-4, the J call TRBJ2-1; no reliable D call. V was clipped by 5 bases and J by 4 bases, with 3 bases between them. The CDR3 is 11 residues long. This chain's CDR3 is CASSTYNEQFF. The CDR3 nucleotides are TGTGCCAGCAGTACTTACAATGAGCAGTTCTTC.

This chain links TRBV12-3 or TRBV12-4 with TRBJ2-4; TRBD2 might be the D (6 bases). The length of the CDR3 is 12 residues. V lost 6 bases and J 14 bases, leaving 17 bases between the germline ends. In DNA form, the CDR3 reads TGTGCCAGCAGCTTCGCCGGGAGATGGAAGTACTTC. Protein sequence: CASSFAGRWKYF.

CDR3 nucleotides: TGTGCCAGCAGCCAAGGCGGCGGGACAGGGAACCCAGGGGGCTACACCTTC. It yields the protein CASSQGGGTGNPGGYTF. The V call is TRBV4-2, the J call TRBJ1-2, with 9 bases matching TRBD1. Germline CDR1 reads LGHNA; CDR2 reads YNFKEQ. This CDR3 has 17 amino acids. The junction had 14 bases not matched to a gene; V was cut back by 1 base and J by 8 bases.

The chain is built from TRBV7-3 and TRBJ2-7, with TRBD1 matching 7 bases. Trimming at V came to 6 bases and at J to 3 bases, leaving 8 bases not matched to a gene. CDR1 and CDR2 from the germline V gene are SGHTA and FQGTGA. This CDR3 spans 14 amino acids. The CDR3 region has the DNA TGTGCCAGCAGTCAAGGGGGCACCGGCTACGAGCAGTACTTC. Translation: CASSQGGTGYEQYF.

The DNA for the CDR3 is TGTGCCAGCAATTACAAATACACCCCAGGGGGCCCCGTTTACCAAGAGACCCAGTACTTC. Translation: CASNYKYTPGGPVYQETQYF. The V and J genes are TRBV28 and TRBJ2-5, with TRBD1 identical over 8 bases. Germline CDR1 and CDR2: MDHEN and SYDVKM. The CDR3 spans 20 residues. Trimming cost V 7 bases and J 0 bases; bases outside gene matches: 22.

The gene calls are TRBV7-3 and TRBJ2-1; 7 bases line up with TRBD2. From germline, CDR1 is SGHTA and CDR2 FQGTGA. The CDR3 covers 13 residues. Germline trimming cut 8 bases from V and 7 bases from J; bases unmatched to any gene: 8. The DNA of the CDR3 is TGTGCCAGCGGAAGCGGGAAAGGTAATGAGCAGTTCTTC. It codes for CASGSGKGNEQFF. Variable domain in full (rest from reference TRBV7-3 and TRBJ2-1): GAGVSQTPSNKVTEKGKYVELRCDPISGHTALYWYRQSLGQGPEFLIYFQGTGAADDSGLPNDRFFAVRPEGSVSTLKIQRTERGDSAVYLCASGSGKGNEQFFGPGTRLTVL.

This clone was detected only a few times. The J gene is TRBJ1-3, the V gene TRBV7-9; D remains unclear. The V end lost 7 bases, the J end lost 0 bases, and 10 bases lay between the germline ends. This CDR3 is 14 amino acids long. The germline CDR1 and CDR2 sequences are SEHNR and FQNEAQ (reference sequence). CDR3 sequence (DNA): TGTGCCAGCATCCGTCCGGTCTCTGGAAACACCATATATTTT. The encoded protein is CASIRPVSGNTIYF.

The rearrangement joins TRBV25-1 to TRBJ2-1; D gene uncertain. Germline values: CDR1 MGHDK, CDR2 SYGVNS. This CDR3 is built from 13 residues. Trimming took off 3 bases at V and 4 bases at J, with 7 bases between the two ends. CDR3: CASSDPNYNEQFF. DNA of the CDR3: TGTGCCAGCAGTGACCCTAATTACAATGAGCAGTTCTTC.

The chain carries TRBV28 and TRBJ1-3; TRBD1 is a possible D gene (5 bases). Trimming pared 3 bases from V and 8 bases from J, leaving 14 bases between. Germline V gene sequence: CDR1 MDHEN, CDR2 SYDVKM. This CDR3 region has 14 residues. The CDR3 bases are TGTGCCAGCAGTTTGGTAGGGGCGGACGACACCATATATTTT. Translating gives CASSLVGADDTIYF.

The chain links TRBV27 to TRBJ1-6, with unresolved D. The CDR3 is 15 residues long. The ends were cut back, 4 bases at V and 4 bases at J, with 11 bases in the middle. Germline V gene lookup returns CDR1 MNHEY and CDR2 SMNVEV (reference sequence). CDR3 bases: TGTGCCAGCAGTTGGGCAGCTGAATATAATTCACCCCTCCACTTT. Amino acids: CASSWAAEYNSPLHF.

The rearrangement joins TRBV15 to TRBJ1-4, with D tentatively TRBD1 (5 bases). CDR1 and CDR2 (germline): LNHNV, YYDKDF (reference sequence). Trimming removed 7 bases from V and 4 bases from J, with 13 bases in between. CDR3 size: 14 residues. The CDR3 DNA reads TGTGCCACCAAGCAGGGATCCTTTAATGAAAAACTGTTTTTT. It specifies CATKQGSFNEKLFF.

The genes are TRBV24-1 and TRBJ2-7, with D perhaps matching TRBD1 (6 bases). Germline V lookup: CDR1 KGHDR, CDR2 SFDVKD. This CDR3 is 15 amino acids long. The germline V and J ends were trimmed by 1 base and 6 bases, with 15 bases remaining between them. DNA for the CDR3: TGTGCCACCAGTGATTTTCAGGGGCCCACTTTCGAGCAGTACTTC. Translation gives CATSDFQGPTFEQYF.

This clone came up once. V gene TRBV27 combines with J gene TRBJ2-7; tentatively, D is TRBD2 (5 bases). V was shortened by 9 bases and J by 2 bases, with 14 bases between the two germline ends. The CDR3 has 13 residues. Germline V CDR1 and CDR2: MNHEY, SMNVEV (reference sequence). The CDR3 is CASTDGLTYEQYF. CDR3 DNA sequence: TGTGCCAGTACTGATGGACTCACCTACGAGCAGTACTTC.

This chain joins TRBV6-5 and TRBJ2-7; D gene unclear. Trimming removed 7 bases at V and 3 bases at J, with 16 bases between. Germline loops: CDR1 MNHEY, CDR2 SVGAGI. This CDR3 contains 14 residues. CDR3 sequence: CASTINPTSYEQYF. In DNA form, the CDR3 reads TGTGCCAGCACCATAAACCCGACAAGCTACGAGCAGTACTTC.

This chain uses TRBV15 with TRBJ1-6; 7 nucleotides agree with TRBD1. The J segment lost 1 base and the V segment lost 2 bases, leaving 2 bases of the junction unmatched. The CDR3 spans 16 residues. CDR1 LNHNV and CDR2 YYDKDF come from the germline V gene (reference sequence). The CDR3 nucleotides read TGTGCCACCAGCAGACAGGGGGTATCCTATAATTCACCCCTCCACTTT. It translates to CATSRQGVSYNSPLHF.

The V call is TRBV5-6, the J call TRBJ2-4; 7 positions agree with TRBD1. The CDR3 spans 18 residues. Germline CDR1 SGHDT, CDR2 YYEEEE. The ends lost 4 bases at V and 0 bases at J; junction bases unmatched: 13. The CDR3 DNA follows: TGTGCCAGCAGCCTACCCATAGGGGCAGGGGGAGCCAAAAACATTCAGTACTTC. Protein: CASSLPIGAGGAKNIQYF.

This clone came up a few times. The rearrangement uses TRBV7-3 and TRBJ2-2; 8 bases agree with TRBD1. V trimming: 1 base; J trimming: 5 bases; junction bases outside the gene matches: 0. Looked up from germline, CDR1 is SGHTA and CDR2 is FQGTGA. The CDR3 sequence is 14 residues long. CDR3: CASSLRQGTGELFF. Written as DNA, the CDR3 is TGTGCCAGCAGCTTAAGACAGGGGACCGGGGAGCTGTTTTTT.

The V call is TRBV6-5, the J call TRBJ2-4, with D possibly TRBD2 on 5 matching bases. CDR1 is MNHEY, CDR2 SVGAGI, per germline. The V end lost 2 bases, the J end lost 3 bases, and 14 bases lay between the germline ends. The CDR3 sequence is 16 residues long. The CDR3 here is CASSYLAGRSKNIQYF. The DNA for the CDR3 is TGTGCCAGCAGTTACCTCGCGGGTAGGAGCAAAAACATTCAGTACTTC.

CDR3 residues: CASSPWGTRTNTGELFF. Here the CDR3 DNA reads TGCGCCAGCAGCCCCTGGGGGACACGCACGAACACCGGGGAGCTGTTTTTT. This chain links TRBV5-1 with TRBJ2-2; weak D call: TRBD1 (6 bases). Trimming took 4 bases from V and 0 from J, leaving 16 bases between them. The CDR3 length is 17 residues. Germline V lookup: CDR1 SGHRS, CDR2 YFSETQ. Supplemented by reference TRBV5-1 and TRBJ2-2, the full variable domain reads KAGVTQTPRYLIKTRGQQVTLSCSPISGHRSVSWYQQTPGQGLQFLFEYFSETQRNKGNFPGRFSGRQFSNSRSEMNVSTLELGDSALYLCASSPWGTRTNTGELFFGEGSRLTVL.

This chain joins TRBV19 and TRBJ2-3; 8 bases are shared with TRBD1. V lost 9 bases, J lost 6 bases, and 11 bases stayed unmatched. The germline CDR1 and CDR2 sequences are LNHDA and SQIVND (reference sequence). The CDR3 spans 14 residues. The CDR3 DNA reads TGTGCCAGCCTTTCAGGGGGCCGGGGCGATACGCAGTATTTT. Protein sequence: CASLSGGRGDTQYF.